The 10 T cell receptor beta chains listed next were all sequenced from one sample in a study of control samples from healthy donors and cancer patients. Sequencing used immunoSEQ multiplex PCR; TCRdb keeps in-frame clones, though not all of them. Altogether roughly 59,000 clones are present, about 92% being singletons, with the ten largest covering about 1.8%. The source material was PBMCs. The receptors come from a man aged 40-49 years with colorectal cancer.

The chain carries TRBV20-1 and TRBJ2-3; D is undetermined. V lost 5 bases and J lost 6, with 9 bases in between. Germline V gene sequence: CDR1 DFQATT, CDR2 SNEGSKA (reference sequence). The CDR3 totals 11 residues. The CDR3 loop reads CSAPKGDTQYF. Written as DNA, the CDR3 is TGCAGTGCTCCCAAGGGCGATACGCAGTATTTT.

The chain joins TRBV7-9 to TRBJ1-2; no clear D. Germline lookup yields CDR1 SEHNR and CDR2 FQNEAQ (reference sequence). The CDR3 loop spans 14 amino acids. Trimming removed 1 base from V and 0 bases from J, with 6 bases in between. CDR3 in DNA: TGTGCCAGCAGCTTAGAAGGTCCTAACTATGGCTACACCTTC. Translating gives CASSLEGPNYGYTF.

The genes are TRBV6-5 and TRBJ1-4; D gene ambiguous. This CDR3 region has 14 residues. V was pared by 0 bases and J by 1 base, with 3 bases between. Germline V gene sequence: CDR1 MNHEY, CDR2 SVGAGI. The CDR3 sequence is CASSYSRTNEKLFF. The CDR3 nucleotides are TGTGCCAGCAGTTACTCGAGAACTAATGAAAAACTGTTTTTT.

The chain links TRBV5-1 to TRBJ1-5; 7 bases align to TRBD1. V was clipped by 4 bases and J by 3 bases; unmatched bases: 7. Per germline, CDR1 SGHRS and CDR2 YFSETQ. The CDR3 totals 15 residues. The CDR3 coding sequence is TGCGCCAGCAGCCCTGGGGACAGAGACAATCAGCCCCAGCATTTT. Translation: CASSPGDRDNQPQHF. The full variable domain, its missing parts supplied by reference TRBV5-1 and TRBJ1-5, is KAGVTQTPRYLIKTRGQQVTLSCSPISGHRSVSWYQQTPGQGLQFLFEYFSETQRNKGNFPGRFSGRQFSNSRSEMNVSTLELGDSALYLCASSPGDRDNQPQHFGDGTRLSIL.

This chain joins TRBV7-2 and TRBJ1-4; tentatively, D is TRBD1 (5 bases). This CDR3 region has 13 residues. V lost 6 bases to trimming and J lost 3 bases, with 8 bases between them. CDR1 and CDR2 (germline): SGHTA, FQGNSA. CDR3 sequence reads: CASREGSNEKLFF. In DNA form, the CDR3 reads TGTGCCAGCAGAGAGGGGTCTAATGAAAAACTGTTTTTT.

The chain is built from TRBV6-6 and TRBJ1-2; no definite D call. Germline-derived CDR1 and CDR2 are MNHNY and SVGAGI (reference sequence). CDR3 length: 13 residues. Trimming removed 4 bases from V and 7 bases from J, with 13 bases in between. CDR3 in DNA: TGTGCCAGCAGTTTCGGGGAGGTCGGTGGCTACACCTTC. This gives the protein CASSFGEVGGYTF.

The chain employs TRBV5-1 and TRBJ2-2; the match to TRBD2 covers 9 bases. The length of the CDR3 is 15 residues. V shed 5 bases, J shed 1 base, and the junction held 3 bases outside the gene matches. CDR1 is SGHRS, CDR2 YFSETQ, per germline. The CDR3 here is CASRSSGGNTGELFF. In DNA, the CDR3 is TGCGCCAGCAGGAGTAGCGGGGGGAACACCGGGGAGCTGTTTTTT.

The rearrangement uses TRBV19 and TRBJ1-6; the D gene is possibly TRBD1 (6 bases). CDR1 is LNHDA and CDR2 is SQIVND in the germline V gene (reference sequence). The V end lost 3 bases, the J end lost 0 bases, and 9 bases lay between the germline ends. The CDR3 has 16 residues. The CDR3 sequence is CASSIQGSSYNSPLHF. CDR3 in DNA: TGTGCCAGTAGTATTCAGGGGAGCTCCTATAATTCACCCCTCCACTTT.

V is TRBV11-2 and J is TRBJ1-1, with a possible D match to TRBD1 (5 bases). The CDR3 is 15 residues long. The V end was cut by 5 bases, the J end by 3 bases, with 16 bases between. The germline gives CDR1 SGHAT, CDR2 FQNNGV. The CDR3 DNA reads as TGTGCCAGCAGCCCCCGGAGGGGTGGAGACACTGAAGCTTTCTTT. Its translation: CASSPRRGGDTEAFF.

This clone is a singleton in its sample. V is TRBV6-6 and J is TRBJ1-3; unclear D gene. V was shortened by 3 bases and J by 0 bases, with 12 bases between the two germline ends. Germline-derived CDR1 and CDR2 are MNHNY and SVGAGI (reference sequence). The CDR3 is 16 amino acids. The CDR3 protein is CASSYADLNSGNTIYF. For the CDR3, the DNA is TGTGCCAGCAGTTATGCGGACCTAAACTCTGGAAACACCATATATTTT.